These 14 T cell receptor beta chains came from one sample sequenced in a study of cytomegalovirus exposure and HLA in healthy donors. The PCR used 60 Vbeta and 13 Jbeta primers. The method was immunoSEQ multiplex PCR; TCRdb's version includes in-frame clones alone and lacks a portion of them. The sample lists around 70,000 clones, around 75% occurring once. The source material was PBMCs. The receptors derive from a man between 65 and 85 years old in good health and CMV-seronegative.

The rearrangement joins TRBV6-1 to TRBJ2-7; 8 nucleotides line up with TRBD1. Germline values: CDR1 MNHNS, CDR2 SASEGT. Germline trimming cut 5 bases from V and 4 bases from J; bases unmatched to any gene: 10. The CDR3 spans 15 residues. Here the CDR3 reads CASSLGSGGTYEQYF. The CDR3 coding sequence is TGTGCCAGCAGTCTTGGGTCAGGGGGCACGTACGAGCAGTACTTC.

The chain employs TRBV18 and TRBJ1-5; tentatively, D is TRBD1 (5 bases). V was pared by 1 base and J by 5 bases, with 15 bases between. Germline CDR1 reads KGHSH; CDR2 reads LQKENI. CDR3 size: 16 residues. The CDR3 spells CASSPRAGRMDQPQHF. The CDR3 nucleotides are TGTGCCAGCTCACCACGGGCAGGGCGGATGGATCAGCCCCAGCATTTT. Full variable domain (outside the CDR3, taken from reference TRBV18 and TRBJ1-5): NAGVMQNPRHLVRRRGQEARLRCSPMKGHSHVYWYRQLPEEGLKFMVYLQKENIIDESGMPKERFSAEFPKEGPSILRIQQVVRGDSAAYFCASSPRAGRMDQPQHFGDGTRLSIL.

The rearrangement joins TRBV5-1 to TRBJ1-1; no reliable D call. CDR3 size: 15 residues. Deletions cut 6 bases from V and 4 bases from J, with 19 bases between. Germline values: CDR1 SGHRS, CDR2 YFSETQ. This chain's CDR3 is CASTDPRGGATEAFF. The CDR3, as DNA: TGCGCCAGCACCGACCCGCGCGGTGGTGCCACTGAAGCTTTCTTT.

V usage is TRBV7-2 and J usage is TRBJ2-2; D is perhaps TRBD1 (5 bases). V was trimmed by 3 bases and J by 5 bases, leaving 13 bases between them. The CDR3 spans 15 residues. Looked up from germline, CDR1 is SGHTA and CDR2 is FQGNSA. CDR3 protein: CASSFAQGGTGELFF. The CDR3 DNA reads TGTGCCAGCAGCTTCGCGCAGGGCGGTACCGGGGAGCTGTTTTTT.

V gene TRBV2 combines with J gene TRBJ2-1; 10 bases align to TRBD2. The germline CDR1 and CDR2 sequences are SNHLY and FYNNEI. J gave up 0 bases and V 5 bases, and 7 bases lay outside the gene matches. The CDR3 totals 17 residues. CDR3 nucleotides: TGTGCCAGCAGTCTGACTAGCGGGCAGAGCTCCTACAATGAGCAGTTCTTC. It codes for CASSLTSGQSSYNEQFF.

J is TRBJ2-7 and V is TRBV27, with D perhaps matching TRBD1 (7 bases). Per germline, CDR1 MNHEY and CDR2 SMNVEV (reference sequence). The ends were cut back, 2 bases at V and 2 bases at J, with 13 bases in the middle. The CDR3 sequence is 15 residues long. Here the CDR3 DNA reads TGTGCCAGCAGTTTAGGGGGGACAGTACCCTACGAGCAGTACTTC. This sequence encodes CASSLGGTVPYEQYF.

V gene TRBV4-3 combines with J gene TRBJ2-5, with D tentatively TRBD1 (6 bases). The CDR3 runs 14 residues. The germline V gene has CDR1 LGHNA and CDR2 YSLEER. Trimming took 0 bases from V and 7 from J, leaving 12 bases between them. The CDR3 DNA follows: TGCGCCAGCAGCCAAGACAGGGGAGTGGGGACCCAGTACTTC. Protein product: CASSQDRGVGTQYF.

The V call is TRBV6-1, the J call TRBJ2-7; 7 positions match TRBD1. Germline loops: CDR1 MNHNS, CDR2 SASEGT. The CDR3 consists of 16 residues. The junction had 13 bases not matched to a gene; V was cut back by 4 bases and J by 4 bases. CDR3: CASSGYSPGQMYEQYF. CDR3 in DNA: TGTGCCAGCAGTGGATACTCCCCGGGACAGATGTACGAGCAGTACTTC.

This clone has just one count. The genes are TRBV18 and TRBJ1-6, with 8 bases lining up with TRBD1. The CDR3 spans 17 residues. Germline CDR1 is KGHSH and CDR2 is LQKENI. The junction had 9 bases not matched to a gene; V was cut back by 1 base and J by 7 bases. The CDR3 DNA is TGTGCCAGCTCACCACGGGGACAGGCCCGAGAAAATTCACCCCTCCACTTT. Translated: CASSPRGQARENSPLHF.

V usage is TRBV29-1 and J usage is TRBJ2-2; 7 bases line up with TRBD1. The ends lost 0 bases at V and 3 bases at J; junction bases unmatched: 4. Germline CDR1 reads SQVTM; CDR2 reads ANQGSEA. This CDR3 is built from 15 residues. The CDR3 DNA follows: TGCAGCGTTGAAGAGCGGACAGGAGACACCGGGGAGCTGTTTTTT. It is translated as CSVEERTGDTGELFF.

CDR3 residues: CASSRTGGVSGNTIYF. In DNA, the CDR3 is TGCGCCAGCAGCCGGACAGGCGGCGTCTCTGGAAACACCATATATTTT. V gene TRBV5-1 combines with J gene TRBJ1-3, with 7 nucleotides matching TRBD1. The V and J ends lost 4 bases and 0 bases, in that order; junction bases with no gene match: 7. Germline V gene sequence: CDR1 SGHRS, CDR2 YFSETQ. The CDR3 consists of 16 residues.

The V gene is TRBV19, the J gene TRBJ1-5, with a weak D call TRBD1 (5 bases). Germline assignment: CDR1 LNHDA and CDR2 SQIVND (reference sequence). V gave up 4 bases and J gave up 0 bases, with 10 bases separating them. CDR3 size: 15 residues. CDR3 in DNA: TGTGCCAGTAGTACGGGACTTTATAGCAATCAGCCCCAGCATTTT. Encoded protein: CASSTGLYSNQPQHF.

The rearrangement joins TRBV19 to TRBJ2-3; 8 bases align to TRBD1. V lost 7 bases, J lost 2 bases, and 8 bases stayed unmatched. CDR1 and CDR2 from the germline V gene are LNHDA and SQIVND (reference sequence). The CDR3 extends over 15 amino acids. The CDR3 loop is CASNFGQGDTDTQYF. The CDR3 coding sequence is TGTGCCAGTAACTTCGGACAGGGAGACACAGATACGCAGTATTTT.

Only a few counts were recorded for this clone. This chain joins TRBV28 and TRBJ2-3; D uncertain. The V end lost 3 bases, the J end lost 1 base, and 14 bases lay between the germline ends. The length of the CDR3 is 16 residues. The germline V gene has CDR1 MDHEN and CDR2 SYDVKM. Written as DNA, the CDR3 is TGTGCCAGCAGTTTTTCTCGCGGTGTCGGCACAGATACGCAGTATTTT. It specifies CASSFSRGVGTDTQYF. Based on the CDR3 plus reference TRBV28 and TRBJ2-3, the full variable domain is DVKVTQSSRYLVKRTGEKVFLECVQDMDHENMFWYRQDPGLGLRLIYFSYDVKMKEKGDIPEGYSVSREKKERFSLILESASTNQTSMYLCASSFSRGVGTDTQYFGPGTRLTVL.